This TCR beta chain originates from a study of vaccination effects on CD4 cells after COVID-19. General observations from the study: Cross-reactivity toward common cold coronaviruses was confined to only 1 of 255 vaccine-induced clones in healthy vaccinees.

Profiled with immunoSEQ multiplex PCR; TCRdb holds only in-frame clones, not every one. This sample has approximately 61,000 clones, with less than 80% found just once. Antigen-specific CD4+ T cells were first expanded with viral peptide pools by the ViraFEST assay and only then sequenced. Once cultured for nine to ten days, the cells underwent separation to obtain CD4+ T cells. Vaccine administered to participants consisted of two doses of either BNT162b2 or mRNA-1273. This clone was seen only a few times. No antigen is known for it. A junction end diverges from the germline sequence, so it may reflect a read error. The source was CD4+ T cells from PBMCs cultured with HCoV-229E spike peptides, collected after COVID-19 vaccination. This TCR was recovered from a human donor who received a COVID-19 vaccine.

The CDR3 DNA reads as TGTGCCAGCAGCTTAGTTGGCTCCTCCAATGAGCAGTTCTTC. Amino acid sequence: CASSLVGSSNEQFF. The V gene is TRBV7-9, the J gene TRBJ2-1; the D is unclear. This CDR3 has 14 residues. Germline CDR1 reads SEHNR; CDR2 reads FQNEAQ (reference sequence). Full variable domain (outside the CDR3, taken from reference TRBV7-9 and TRBJ2-1): DTGVSQNPRHKITKRGQNVTFRCDPISEHNRLYWYRQTLGQGPEFLTYFQNEAQLEKSRLLSDRFSAERPKGSFSTLEIQRTEQGDSAMYLCASSLVGSSNEQFFGPGTRLTVL.